A selection of T cell receptor beta chains follows, all from one sample in a study of cytomegalovirus exposure and HLA in healthy donors. Profiling relied on immunoSEQ multiplex PCR, and the TCRdb table lists in-frame clones only, not all of them. The sample has 110,000 to 150,000 clones, more than 8% seen once. Input material: PBMCs. Receptor source: a man aged 45-65 years in good health and CMV-seronegative. Both conserved end residues are part of each CDR3. The D gene is left open where the match is weak. Size tells how often a clone was seen (once, few, many) or the class of an expanded clone, and some rows leave it out.

d_call,clone_size,j_call,v_call,cdr3_nt,cdr3_aa
NA,few,TRBJ1-1,TRBV6-1,TGTGCCAGCAGGGCCCAGTGGGAGGGAGGGACTGAAGCTTTCTTT,CASRAQWEGGTEAFF
NA,few,TRBJ2-1,TRBV6-4,TGTGCCAGCAGTGCCCTTAGCGGAGGTAGGGATGAGCAGTTCTTC,CASSALSGGRDEQFF
TRBD1,NA,TRBJ1-1,TRBV7-9,TGTGCCAGCAGCTTAAACAGGGGTGGAACTGAAGCTTTCTTT,CASSLNRGGTEAFF
NA,few,TRBJ1-2,TRBV30,TGTGCCTGGGGACGGACAGCTAACTATGGCTACACCTTC,CAWGRTANYGYTF
NA,NA,TRBJ1-2,TRBV19,TGTGCCAGTAGTACAGCGGGGGGATCTAACTATGGCTACACCTTC,CASSTAGGSNYGYTF
TRBD2,few,TRBJ2-1,TRBV9,TGTGCCAGCAGCCCCCCGGGACTAGCGTTCCATGAGCAGTTCTTC,CASSPPGLAFHEQFF
TRBD1,NA,TRBJ2-7,TRBV19,TGTGCCAGTAGACAGCAGAGGACAGGGGCCTACGAGCAGTACTTC,CASRQQRTGAYEQYF
NA,few,TRBJ1-1,TRBV6-1,TGTGCCAGCACCTCACAGGGTTTTGCTGAAGCTTTCTTT,CASTSQGFAEAFF
NA,NA,TRBJ2-3,TRBV9,TGTGCCAGCAGCGTAGTAGGGGGTTTCACAGATACGCAGTATTTT,CASSVVGGFTDTQYF
NA,NA,TRBJ2-7,TRBV4-1,TGCGCCAGCAGCCAAGATGGCCAGAACTACGAGCAGTACTTC,CASSQDGQNYEQYF
TRBD1,few,TRBJ1-1,TRBV5-1,TGCGCCAGCACACCCGGGACAGCGAACACTGAAGCTTTCTTT,CASTPGTANTEAFF
TRBD1,NA,TRBJ2-7,TRBV28,TGTGCCAGCAGAGAGCCCCCGGACAGGGGTGAAGAGCAGTACTTC,CASREPPDRGEEQYF
NA,NA,TRBJ1-2,TRBV2,TGTGCCAGCAGTGACTCTCACTCGAAATGGGGCTACGCCTTC,CASSDSHSKWGYAF
TRBD2,NA,TRBJ2-3,TRBV6-4,TGTGCCAGCAGTCGGACTAGCGGGAGATCGGATACGCAGTATTTT,CASSRTSGRSDTQYF
NA,NA,TRBJ1-2,TRBV7-3,TGTGCCAGCAGCCCGGGGGGGGTCTATGGCTACACCTTC,CASSPGGVYGYTF
NA,NA,TRBJ2-1,TRBV10-3,TGTGCCATCAAAGGGGCTCAGGGGAATGAGCAGTTCTTC,CAIKGAQGNEQFF
NA,few,TRBJ1-1,TRBV10-3,TGTGCCATCAGTGAGCAAGGGGGAGCTTTCTTT,CAISEQGGAFF
NA,once,TRBJ2-1,TRBV28,TGTGCCAGCAATCCCGAGCGGGCTCGCTCCTACAATGAGCAGTTCTTC,CASNPERARSYNEQFF
NA,few,TRBJ1-1,TRBV19,TGTGCCAGCCAGGTGGGGCTCAGGAAAGCTTTCTTT,CASQVGLRKAFF
TRBD1,NA,TRBJ2-3,TRBV2,TGTGCCAGCAGTGAGGGGACAGGTTTCAGCACAGATACGCAGTATTTT,CASSEGTGFSTDTQYF
TRBD1,few,TRBJ2-6,TRBV5-4,TGTGCCAGCATCAGGACAGGGGGCGCCGGTGGGGCCAACGTCCTGACTTTC,CASIRTGGAGGANVLTF
TRBD2,few,TRBJ2-3,TRBV13,TGTGCCAGCAGCTTTAGCGGGGGAAACACAGATACGCAGTATTTT,CASSFSGGNTDTQYF
NA,few,TRBJ2-5,TRBV6-5,TGTGCCAGCAGTTACTCGATAGCAGGGTTGGAGACCCAGTACTTC,CASSYSIAGLETQYF
NA,NA,TRBJ1-1,TRBV6-1,TGTGCCAGTCTTTCGGGAAGCGAAGCTTTCTTT,CASLSGSEAFF
NA,NA,TRBJ2-3,TRBV6-1,TGTGCCAGCAGTGAAGAGGGGCAGTTAAGCACAGATACGCAGTATTTT,CASSEEGQLSTDTQYF
NA,few,TRBJ2-5,TRBV14,TGTGCCAGCAGCCAAGATGGCCCAGTCCAAGAGACCCAGTACTTC,CASSQDGPVQETQYF
NA,NA,TRBJ1-3,TRBV5-1,TGCGCCAGCAGCGGGGACTCCTACTCTGGAAACACCATATATTTT,CASSGDSYSGNTIYF
TRBD1,few,TRBJ1-5,TRBV7-9,TGTGCCAGCAGCGACGGGACAGGGGTGGGCAATCAGCCCCAGCATTTT,CASSDGTGVGNQPQHF
TRBD2,few,TRBJ2-7,TRBV9,TGTGCCAGCAGCGTAGCAATCGGGACTAGAGTATACGAGCAGTACTTC,CASSVAIGTRVYEQYF
TRBD1,NA,TRBJ1-1,TRBV19,TGTGCCAGTAGTATCGGGACAGGGATCACTGAAGCTTTCTTT,CASSIGTGITEAFF
NA,few,TRBJ2-1,TRBV5-1,TGCGCCAGCAGCTTGGAACGGATAGCGGATAGGTACAATGAGCAGTTCTTC,CASSLERIADRYNEQFF
TRBD2,many,TRBJ2-6,TRBV6-4,TGTGCCAGCAGTGCCGGCGGGGGGGTAGGGGCCAACGTCCTGACTTTC,CASSAGGGVGANVLTF
NA,NA,TRBJ2-2,TRBV19,TGTGCCAGTAGTATTAACGTAGCTGTCGGCGGGGAGCTGTTTTTT,CASSINVAVGGELFF
NA,once,TRBJ2-7,TRBV9,TGTGCCAGCAGCGTAGCTTGGCAGTTATCCTACGAGCAGTACTTC,CASSVAWQLSYEQYF
TRBD1,NA,TRBJ2-3,TRBV27,TGTGCCAGCAGAATACAGGGGGCGAATACGCAGTATTTT,CASRIQGANTQYF
NA,NA,TRBJ2-1,TRBV19,TGTGCCAGTACCTTACAGGGAGGGCTCCCCAATGAGCAGTTCTTC,CASTLQGGLPNEQFF
TRBD2,few,TRBJ2-1,TRBV28,TGTGCCAGCAGCTGGACTAGCGGGAGGTATGAGCAGTTCTTC,CASSWTSGRYEQFF
NA,few,TRBJ2-2,TRBV5-1,TGCGCCAGCAGCTTAGACACAAACACCGGGGAGCTGTTTTTT,CASSLDTNTGELFF
NA,NA,TRBJ1-6,TRBV15,TGTGCCACCCGGGTAGGGGGAGCTGGTTCACCCCTCCACTTT,CATRVGGAGSPLHF
TRBD1,NA,TRBJ1-1,TRBV15,TGTGCCACCAGCAGACGGGACAGGGTGGCCACTGAAGCTTTCTTT,CATSRRDRVATEAFF
NA,NA,TRBJ2-7,TRBV5-5,TGTGCCAGCAGCTTGGAACTAGCCTACGAGCAGTACTTC,CASSLELAYEQYF
TRBD1,few,TRBJ1-2,TRBV28,TGTGCCAGCAGCTGGACAGGGGGCAACTATGGCTACACCTTC,CASSWTGGNYGYTF
TRBD1,NA,TRBJ2-5,TRBV2,TGTGCCAGCAGTAGGAGGCAGGGGGCTCGGGAGACCCAGTACTTC,CASSRRQGARETQYF
TRBD1,few,TRBJ2-3,TRBV5-1,TGCGCCAGCAGCTTGTATATTACAGGGGGCCTTACAACAGATACGCAGTATTTT,CASSLYITGGLTTDTQYF
TRBD1,NA,TRBJ1-1,TRBV7-6,TGTGCCAGCAGCTGGAACACTCCGGGACAGGGGGCGCCCGGTACCCCTGAAGCTTTCTTT,CASSWNTPGQGAPGTPEAFF
NA,NA,TRBJ1-2,TRBV28,TGTGCCAGCGGCGGGACGGAAGCTTCTAACTATGGCTACACCTTC,CASGGTEASNYGYTF
NA,few,TRBJ1-2,TRBV7-9,TGTGCCAGCAGCACAGGACAGATCTATGGCTACACCTTC,CASSTGQIYGYTF
NA,NA,TRBJ2-2,TRBV11-2,TGTGCCAGCAGCCGAACAAATACCGGGGAGCTGTTTTTT,CASSRTNTGELFF
NA,few,TRBJ2-7,TRBV9,TGTGCCAGCAGCGTAGCTACGTCGGGATCCTACGAGCAGTACTTC,CASSVATSGSYEQYF
TRBD1,NA,TRBJ2-1,TRBV6-1,TGTGCCAGCAGTGGTATAGGACAGGGGGCGTCTGAGCAGTTCTTC,CASSGIGQGASEQFF
TRBD1,few,TRBJ1-4,TRBV7-7,TGTGCCTTAACCGTAGGGACAGGGACAACTAATGAAAAACTGTTTTTT,CALTVGTGTTNEKLFF
TRBD1,few,TRBJ1-2,TRBV19,TGTGCCAGTAGTACAACAGGGGAAACCTACACCTTC,CASSTTGETYTF
TRBD2,NA,TRBJ2-7,TRBV27,TGTGCCAGCAGCCGTGGGGGGGGTCGCTACGAGCAGTACTTC,CASSRGGGRYEQYF
TRBD2,many,TRBJ2-3,TRBV6-1,TGTGCCAGCAGTGCCGGACTAGAGGCAGATACGCAGTATTTT,CASSAGLEADTQYF
NA,few,TRBJ1-2,TRBV30,TGTGCCTGGAGATCCACTCGGGGGGCGAATGGCTACACCTTC,CAWRSTRGANGYTF
NA,NA,TRBJ1-1,TRBV9,TGTGCCAGCAGCTCCAGGACAGCGATGAACACTGAAGCTTTCTTT,CASSSRTAMNTEAFF